This T cell receptor (beta chain) was captured in a study of T cell responses to AZD1222 COVID-19 vaccine. Whether given at about 4 or about 12 weeks, second doses were pooled. In its sample, this clone was seen a few times. The target antigen is unknown. Findings and limits, study-wide: Vaccine-associated CD4 TCRs spanned spike, dominant at 160-218 and 743-854. Seropositive at baseline were only a handful of AZD1222 recipients. Repertoires in all cases were sampled only once the peak T cell response had passed.

TCRdb's copy holds only in-frame clones and misses some; the assay was immunoSEQ multiplex PCR. This sample has roughly 150,000 clones, with more than 85% found just once. Between the trimmed V and J ends, which lost 3 bases and 5 bases, there was a span of 13 bases. The V gene's germline CDR1 is GTSNPN and CDR2 SVGIG (reference sequence). The CDR3 has 13 amino acids. V is TRBV30 and J is TRBJ1-1, with unresolved D. The receptor was derived from an adult who received the AZD1222 COVID-19 vaccine. This material consisted of peripheral blood, taken 28 days after the second AZD1222 dose. CDR3 protein: CAWSGDHGTEAFF. The CDR3 DNA follows: TGTGCCTGGAGCGGTGACCACGGAACTGAAGCTTTCTTT.